This T cell receptor beta chain appears in the sequencing data of a study of T cells in localized non-small cell lung cancer. Here immunoSEQ multiplex PCR was the method, and the copy in TCRdb shows in-frame clones only, minus some. The repertoire includes under 9,500 clones, around 92% of them detected once, and 6.5% to 8.5% sits in the top ten. With respect to this clone: Its antigen is unknown.

Study-wide findings and caveats: Researchers found a median around 50 of the top 100 tumor clones in adjacent lung. Higher blood T cell density went with longer overall survival. Maximal T cell clonality occurred in uninvolved adjacent lung, with tumor ranking below it.

The germline V and J ends were trimmed by 4 bases and 7 bases, with 11 bases remaining between them. The length of the CDR3 is 12 residues. Germline V gene sequence: CDR1 SEHNR, CDR2 FQNEAQ (reference sequence). The receptor's source is a woman aged 35 to 70 with stage I squamous cell lung carcinoma. This sequence joins TRBV7-9 and TRBJ2-7; tentative D call: TRBD2 (6 bases). The sequenced sample was peripheral blood, obtained before any cancer treatment. Here the CDR3 reads CASSYPAGEQYF. CDR3 DNA: TGTGCCAGCAGCTACCCCGCGGGGGAGCAGTACTTC.